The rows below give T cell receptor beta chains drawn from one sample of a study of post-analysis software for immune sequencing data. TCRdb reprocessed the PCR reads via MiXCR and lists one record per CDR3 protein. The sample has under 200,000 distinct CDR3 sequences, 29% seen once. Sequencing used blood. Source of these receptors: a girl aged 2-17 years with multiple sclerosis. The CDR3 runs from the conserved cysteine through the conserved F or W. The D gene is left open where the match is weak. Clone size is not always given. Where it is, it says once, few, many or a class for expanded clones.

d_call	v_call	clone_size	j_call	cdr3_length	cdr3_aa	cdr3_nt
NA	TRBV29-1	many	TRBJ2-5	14	CSVEPRLVQETQYF	TGCAGCGTTGAACCGCGACTAGTTCAAGAGACCCAGTACTTC
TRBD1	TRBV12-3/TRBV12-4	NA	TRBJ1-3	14	CASRTGGSGNTIYF	TGTGCCAGCAGAACAGGGGGCTCTGGAAACACCATATATTTT
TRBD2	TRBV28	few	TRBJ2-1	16	CASRQTSGRSYNEQFF	TGTGCCAGCAGACAAACTAGCGGGAGGTCCTACAATGAGCAGTTCTTC
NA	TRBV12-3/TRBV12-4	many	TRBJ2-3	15	CASSLGVRSTDTQYF	TGTGCCAGCAGTTTAGGGGTCAGAAGCACAGATACGCAGTATTTT
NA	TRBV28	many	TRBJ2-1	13	CAIQGGISDEQFF	TGTGCCATACAGGGAGGGATTAGCGATGAGCAGTTCTTC
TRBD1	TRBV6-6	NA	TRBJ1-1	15	CASSYTNRGNTEAFF	TGTGCCAGCAGTTATACAAACAGGGGGAACACTGAAGCTTTCTTT
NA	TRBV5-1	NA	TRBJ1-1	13	CASSLIGGGEAFF	TGCGCCAGCAGCTTGATCGGGGGAGGTGAAGCTTTCTTT
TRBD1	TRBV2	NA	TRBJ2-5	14	CASSAKQGWETQYF	TGTGCCAGCAGTGCAAAACAGGGGTGGGAGACCCAGTACTTC
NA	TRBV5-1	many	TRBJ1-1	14	CASSINDPNTEAFF	TGCGCCAGCAGCATTAACGACCCGAACACTGAAGCTTTCTTT
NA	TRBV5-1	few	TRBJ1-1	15	CASSSWGGHGGEAFF	TGCGCCAGCAGCTCTTGGGGGGGACACGGCGGTGAAGCTTTCTTT
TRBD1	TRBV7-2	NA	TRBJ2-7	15	CASSLGAGGTYEQYF	TGTGCCAGCAGCTTAGGGGCAGGGGGCACCTACGAGCAGTACTTC
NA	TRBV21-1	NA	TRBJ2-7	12	CASSKAHYEQYF	TGTGCCAGCAGCAAAGCACATTACGAGCAGTACTTC
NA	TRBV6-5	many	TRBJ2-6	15	CASSYRGSGANVLTF	TGTGCCAGCAGTTACAGGGGCTCTGGGGCCAACGTCCTGACTTTC
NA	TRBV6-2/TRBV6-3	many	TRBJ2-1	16	CASTLGRRTVTNEQFF	TGTGCCAGCACCCTAGGACGAAGGACCGTCACCAATGAGCAGTTCTTC
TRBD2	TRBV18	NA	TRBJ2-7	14	CASSQTSGVGEQYF	TGTGCCAGCTCACAAACCAGCGGGGTCGGCGAGCAGTACTTC
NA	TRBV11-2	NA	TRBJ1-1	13	CASSLGPHTEAFF	TGTGCCAGCAGCTTAGGGCCACACACTGAAGCTTTCTTT
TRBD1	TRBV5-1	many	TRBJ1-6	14	CASSSGQGNSPLHF	TGCGCCAGCAGCTCTGGACAGGGTAATTCACCCCTCCACTTT
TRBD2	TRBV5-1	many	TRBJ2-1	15	CASSLRSSGSYEQFF	TGCGCCAGCAGCCTCCGGTCTAGCGGGAGTTATGAGCAGTTCTTC
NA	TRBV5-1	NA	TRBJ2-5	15	CASSLRPAAQETQYF	TGCGCCAGCAGCCTGCGGCCGGCAGCCCAAGAGACCCAGTACTTC